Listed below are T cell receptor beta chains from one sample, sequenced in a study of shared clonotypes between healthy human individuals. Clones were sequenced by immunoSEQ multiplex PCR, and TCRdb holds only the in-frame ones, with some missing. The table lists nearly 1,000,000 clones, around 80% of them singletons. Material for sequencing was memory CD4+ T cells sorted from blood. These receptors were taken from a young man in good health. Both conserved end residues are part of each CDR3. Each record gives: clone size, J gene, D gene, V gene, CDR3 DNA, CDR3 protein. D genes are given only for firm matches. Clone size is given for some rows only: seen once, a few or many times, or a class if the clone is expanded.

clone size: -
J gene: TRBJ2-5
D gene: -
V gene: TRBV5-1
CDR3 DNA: TGCGCCAGCAGCGTGGGCCCTCAAGAGACCCAGTACTTC
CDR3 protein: CASSVGPQETQYF

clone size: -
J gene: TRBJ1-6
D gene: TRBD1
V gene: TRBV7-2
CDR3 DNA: TGTGCCAGCAGCCTCCGTGGACAGGAAAATTCACCCCTCCACTTT
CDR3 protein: CASSLRGQENSPLHF

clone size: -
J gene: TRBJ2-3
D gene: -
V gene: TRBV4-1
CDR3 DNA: TGCGCCAGCAGCGCGGGGTCTAGTAAAACAGATACGCAGTATTTT
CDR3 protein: CASSAGSSKTDTQYF

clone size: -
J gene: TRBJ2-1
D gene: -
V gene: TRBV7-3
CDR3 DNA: TGTGCCAGCAGCTTAAGCAGGAGCTCCTACAATGAGCAGTTCTTC
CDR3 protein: CASSLSRSSYNEQFF

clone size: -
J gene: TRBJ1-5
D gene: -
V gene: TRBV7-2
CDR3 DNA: TGTGCCAGCAGTTCACAAGGGGTAATGGGACAGCCCCAGCATTTT
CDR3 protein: CASSSQGVMGQPQHF

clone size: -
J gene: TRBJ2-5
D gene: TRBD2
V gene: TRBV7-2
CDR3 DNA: TGTGCCAGCAGCCAGGGGGCTAGCGGGAGGTTTGGGACCCAGTACTTC
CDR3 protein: CASSQGASGRFGTQYF

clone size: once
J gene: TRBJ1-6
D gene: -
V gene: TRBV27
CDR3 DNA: TGTGCCAGCAAAGCACAGGGAGTAAATTCACCCCTCCACTTT
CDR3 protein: CASKAQGVNSPLHF

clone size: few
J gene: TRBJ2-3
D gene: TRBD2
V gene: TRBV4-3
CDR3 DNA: TGCGCCAGCAGCCTAACCCACCCACGGGGGGGAAGCGCAGATACGCAGTATTTT
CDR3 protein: CASSLTHPRGGSADTQYF

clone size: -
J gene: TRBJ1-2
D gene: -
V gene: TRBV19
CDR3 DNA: TGTGCCACCAAAGGCGGTTCGGGGACCTATGGCTACACCTTC
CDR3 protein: CATKGGSGTYGYTF

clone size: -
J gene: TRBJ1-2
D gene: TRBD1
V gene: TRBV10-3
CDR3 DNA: TGTGCCATCAGTGCCGGAGACAGGGAGGGGAGATACACCTTC
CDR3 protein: CAISAGDREGRYTF

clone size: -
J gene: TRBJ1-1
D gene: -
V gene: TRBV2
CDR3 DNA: TGTGCCAGCACTGGACACGGAACAGCTGAAGCTTTCTTT
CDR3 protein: CASTGHGTAEAFF

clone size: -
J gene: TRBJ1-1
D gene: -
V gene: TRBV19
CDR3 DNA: TGTGCCAGTAGTATAGGCATAGCAATGAACACTGAAGCTTTCTTT
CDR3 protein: CASSIGIAMNTEAFF

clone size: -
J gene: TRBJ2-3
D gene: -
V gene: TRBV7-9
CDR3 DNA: TGTGCCAGCAGCTTATCGCAGGGAACAGATACGCAGTATTTT
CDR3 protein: CASSLSQGTDTQYF

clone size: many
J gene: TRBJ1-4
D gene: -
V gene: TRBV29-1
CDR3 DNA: TGCAGCGTTGTTGTCCCAGGCCGCGGGGAAAAACTGTTTTTT
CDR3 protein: CSVVVPGRGEKLFF

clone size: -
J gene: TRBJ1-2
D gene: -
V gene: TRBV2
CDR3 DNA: TGTGCCAGTTCCGCAGCCCCGACCCCTGGGCCGAGTAACTATGGCTACACCTTC
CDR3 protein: CASSAAPTPGPSNYGYTF

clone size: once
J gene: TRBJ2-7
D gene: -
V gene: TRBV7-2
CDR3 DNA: TGTGCCAGCAGCTTAATGGGTCCGGCCTACGAGCAGTACTTC
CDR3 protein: CASSLMGPAYEQYF

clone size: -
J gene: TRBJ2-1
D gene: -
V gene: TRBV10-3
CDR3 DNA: TGTGCCATCAGTGGGACAGCTTCCTACAATGAGCAGTTCTTC
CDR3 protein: CAISGTASYNEQFF

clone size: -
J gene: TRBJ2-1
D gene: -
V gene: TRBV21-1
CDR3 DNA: TGTGCCAGCAGCAAAAGATGGCTAGCGGGGGACAATGAGCAGTTCTTC
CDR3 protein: CASSKRWLAGDNEQFF

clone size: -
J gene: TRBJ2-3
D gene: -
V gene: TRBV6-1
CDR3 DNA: TGTGCCAGCAGCCTCGCCGTAGGGGCAGATACGCAGTATTTT
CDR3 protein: CASSLAVGADTQYF

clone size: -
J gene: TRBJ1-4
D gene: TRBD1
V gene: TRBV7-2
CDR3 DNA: TGTGCCAGCAGCCGCCTACAGGGGGCGTTCGAAAAACTGTTTTTT
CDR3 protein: CASSRLQGAFEKLFF